This T cell receptor beta chain was documented in a study of T-cell reconstitution after alpha-beta-depleted transplantation in children (dated by TCRdb to the mid-2010s). Study-level background: T-cell immune reconstitution after TCRalphabeta/CD19-depleted allogeneic hematopoietic cell transplantation in children was quantitatively tracked in the study by means of TCR repertoire profiling.

Broad study findings and their caveats: About two months after transplant, the apparently early recovery of alphabetaT-cell counts reportedly depended on just several hundred clones that had expanded rapidly and came from non-depleted graft cells. Hyperexpanded clone frequencies declined over subsequent months; after one year, T-cell counts and TCRbeta diversity were mostly attributed to newly produced T cells. The high TCRbeta diversity at day 60 in some patients was ascribed to recipient T cells and intrathymic progenitors that had survived conditioning.

Many counts were recorded for this clonotype. This clone's antigen is unknown. No base qualities exist here, and no much larger clone lies one base off it. Receptor amplification or capture employed PCR. TCRdb names Illumina HiSeq 2500 as the instrument used. To normalize quantification of the TCRbeta repertoire, the TCR libraries were built with molecular barcoding that relied on unique molecular identifiers. TCRdb reworked the public reads: Q25 trimming with fastp, MiXCR clone assembly, productive beta chains retained. Rows with a matching CDR3 protein are joined into one entry that keeps the most common DNA and genes. The sample includes 900,000 or so distinct CDR3 sequences, with about 16% observed a single time. Approximately 5% of the sample lies in the top ten. Explained via the paper, the treatment or condition label denotes: allogeneic hematopoietic cell transplantation with graft depleted of TCRalphabeta T cells and CD19 B cells. The children who served as transplant recipients had been given grafts of TCRalphabeta/CD19-depleted allogeneic hematopoietic cells.

From its cysteine to its phenylalanine, the CDR3 spans 12 amino acids. Only the CDR3 region is kept as DNA, spanning 36 bases read in frame from base 1. The trim is 3 bases for V and 4 bases for J, with a gap of 9 bases between the germline ends. CDR1 and CDR2 are drawn from the germline V gene: SQVTM, ANQGSEA. This clonotype originated in a male patient aged 10 to 17 who had a stem cell transplant for acute lymphoblastic leukemia, so the T cells may come from the graft donor. This specimen consisted of PBMCs, mostly from graft donor cells, obtained 360 days after TCRalphabeta/CD19-depleted stem cell transplant. The chain is made from TRBV29-1 and TRBJ1-2; the D gene cannot be resolved reliably. The CDR3 loop reads CSVDSGLYGYTF. Read as DNA, the sequence is TGCAGCGTTGATAGTGGTCTCTATGGCTACACCTTC.